Below, one T cell receptor (beta chain) is given with its context. Its antigen is undetermined. This PCR relied on a set of 60 Vbeta primers and 13 Jbeta primers. The method was immunoSEQ multiplex PCR; TCRdb's version includes in-frame clones alone and lacks a portion of them. The repertoire includes 76,000 or so clones, 73% of them detected once, and about 16% sits in the top ten. The source of the sample is a study of cytomegalovirus exposure and HLA in healthy donors. Findings and limits, study-wide: For presence/absence analyses, sequencing depth was assumed to be roughly uniform across donors.

Losses at the gene ends were 4 bases for V and 16 bases for J; bases not matched to a gene: 9. The CDR3 sequence is 12 residues long. Germline V CDR1 and CDR2: SEHNR, FQNEAQ (reference sequence). The genes are TRBV7-9 and TRBJ1-4, with 7 positions matching TRBD1. The origin of this receptor is a woman in her thirties or forties in good health and CMV-seropositive. The material sequenced was PBMCs. CDR3 sequence: CASSSVTGNKFF. CDR3 DNA: TGTGCCAGCAGCTCCGTGACAGGGAATAAGTTTTTT.